These 25 T cell receptor beta chains originate from one sample sequenced in a study of blood T cell repertoires in COVID-19. The table came from immunoSEQ multiplex PCR; TCRdb's copy has only in-frame clones and leaves some out. Of about 300,000 clones detected, approximately 88% appear once; the ten largest clones hold 6.9%. Sample: peripheral blood. These receptors were taken from a woman in her 30s who had recovered from COVID-19.

This clone was counted a single time. The rearrangement joins TRBV12-3 or TRBV12-4 to TRBJ2-7, with D uncertain. The V end lost 8 bases, the J end lost 4 bases, and 12 bases lay between the germline ends. The CDR3 has 12 residues. Written as DNA, the CDR3 is TGTGCCAGCTCATCTCGGAGTTACGAGCAGTACTTC. Its protein is CASSSRSYEQYF.

This clone appeared a single time. The V call is TRBV28, the J call TRBJ2-2; TRBD2 matches at 9 bases. The CDR3 is 15 residues long. With 6 bases clipped from V and 3 bases from J, the junction kept 5 bases outside the gene matches. Germline-derived CDR1 and CDR2 are MDHEN and SYDVKM. The CDR3 sequence is CASSLAGRDTGELFF. The CDR3 DNA sequence: TGTGCCAGCAGCCTAGCGGGGAGAGACACCGGGGAGCTGTTTTTT. The entire variable domain, with the rest obtained from reference TRBV28 and TRBJ2-2, is as follows: DVKVTQSSRYLVKRTGEKVFLECVQDMDHENMFWYRQDPGLGLRLIYFSYDVKMKEKGDIPEGYSVSREKKERFSLILESASTNQTSMYLCASSLAGRDTGELFFGEGSRLTVL.

V is TRBV19 and J is TRBJ2-3; 7 bases are a match to TRBD1. Germline V CDR1 and CDR2: LNHDA, SQIVND (reference sequence). This CDR3 is built from 17 residues. With 3 bases clipped from V and 0 bases from J, the junction kept 9 bases outside the gene matches. The DNA of the CDR3 is TGTGCCAGTAGTATGAGTGACTGGGGACAGAGCACAGATACGCAGTATTTT. The encoded protein is CASSMSDWGQSTDTQYF.

The genes are TRBV19 and TRBJ2-3, with 9 bases matching TRBD2. Per germline, CDR1 LNHDA and CDR2 SQIVND (reference sequence). This CDR3 spans 17 amino acids. V gave up 1 base and J gave up 0 bases; unmatched junction bases: 5. CDR3 coding DNA: TGTGCCAGTAGTATAGCCCTTAGCGGGGGTAGCACAGATACGCAGTATTTT. Its protein product is CASSIALSGGSTDTQYF.

V gene TRBV28 combines with J gene TRBJ1-5; a possible D gene is TRBD1 (6 bases). Germline CDR1 is MDHEN and CDR2 is SYDVKM. Trimming shortened V by 3 bases and J by 5 bases, and 20 bases separated the two germline ends. The CDR3 extends over 17 amino acids. In DNA form, the CDR3 reads TGTGCCAGCAGTTTTTCACAGGGTTTCCCCCAGGATCAGCCCCAGCATTTT. Protein sequence: CASSFSQGFPQDQPQHF.

The gene calls are TRBV14 and TRBJ1-1, with D hard to call. Trimming stripped 6 bases from V and 0 bases from J, with 14 bases between. CDR3 length: 15 residues. Per the germline V gene, CDR1 is SGHDN and CDR2 is FVKESK. The CDR3 here is CASRPRTGMNTEAFF. In nucleotides, the CDR3 is TGTGCCAGCAGACCTAGGACCGGGATGAACACTGAAGCTTTCTTT.

This chain links TRBV11-2 with TRBJ1-6; D might be TRBD1 (5 bases). CDR1 and CDR2 from the germline V gene are SGHAT and FQNNGV. V was cut by 5 bases and J by 10 bases, with 15 bases left in between. The CDR3 extends over 14 amino acids. The CDR3 nucleotides read TGTGCCAGCAGCCCAGACGGGGGTAGGTCACCCCTCCACTTT. Protein: CASSPDGGRSPLHF.

In DNA form, the CDR3 reads TGTGCCAGCAGCTTATGGGCAACGGCTAGCGGGGGGGCTACCGGGGAGCTGTTTTTT. This encodes CASSLWATASGGATGELFF. The V call is TRBV7-2, the J call TRBJ2-2; 12 bases align to TRBD2. Germline V gene lookup returns CDR1 SGHTA and CDR2 FQGNSA. This CDR3 contains 19 residues. Unmatched junction bases numbered 12, after V lost 2 bases and J lost 5 bases.

The chain is built from TRBV7-8 and TRBJ2-1; D call uncertain. The length of the CDR3 is 13 residues. CDR1 is SGHVS, CDR2 FQNEAQ, per germline. The ends were cut back, 2 bases at V and 3 bases at J, with 5 bases in the middle. The CDR3 here is CASSLPDYNEQFF. The CDR3 coding sequence is TGTGCCAGCAGCTTACCAGACTACAATGAGCAGTTCTTC.

This clone has a single count. The chain carries TRBV6-5 and TRBJ1-2; D remains unclear. Trimming pared 5 bases from V and 4 bases from J, leaving 8 bases between. Germline-derived CDR1 and CDR2 are MNHEY and SVGAGI. The CDR3 loop spans 12 amino acids. The CDR3 region is CASSPGIYGYTF. The CDR3 nucleotides read TGTGCCAGCAGTCCGGGGATCTATGGCTACACCTTC.

The chain has TRBV5-1 and TRBJ2-1; TRBD2 aligns across 14 bases. Trimming removed 4 bases from V and 7 bases from J; junction bases left unmatched: 7. CDR3 size: 16 residues. Per germline, CDR1 SGHRS and CDR2 YFSETQ. The CDR3 DNA sequence: TGCGCCAGCAGCATCCGGACTAGCGGGGGGTTGAATGAGCAGTTCTTC. Protein product: CASSIRTSGGLNEQFF.

The chain recombines TRBV28 with TRBJ1-2; D is ambiguous. CDR3 length: 13 amino acids. V was trimmed by 3 bases and J by 0 bases, leaving 5 bases between them. CDR1 is MDHEN and CDR2 is SYDVKM in the germline V gene. CDR3 residues: CASSLESNYGYTF. Here the CDR3 DNA reads TGTGCCAGCAGTTTGGAGTCTAACTATGGCTACACCTTC.

The chain combines TRBV28 with TRBJ2-1; no definite D call. This CDR3 is built from 11 residues. V was pared by 1 base and J by 8 bases, with 3 bases between. Germline V gene lookup returns CDR1 MDHEN and CDR2 SYDVKM. CDR3 sequence: CASSLSYEQFF. CDR3 DNA sequence: TGTGCCAGCAGTTTATCCTATGAGCAGTTCTTC.

The chain is built from TRBV7-9 and TRBJ1-2; no reliable D call. Trimming took off 5 bases at V and 2 bases at J, with 12 bases between the two ends. The CDR3 loop spans 14 amino acids. Germline V CDR1 and CDR2: SEHNR, FQNEAQ (reference sequence). This CDR3 reads CASSVWGANYGYTF. The CDR3 region has the DNA TGTGCCAGCAGCGTTTGGGGAGCGAACTATGGCTACACCTTC.

This chain uses TRBV10-3 with TRBJ2-1, with TRBD1 identical over 7 bases. Germline trimming cut 5 bases from V and 5 bases from J; bases unmatched to any gene: 6. The CDR3 consists of 14 residues. CDR1 ENHRY and CDR2 SYGVKD come from the germline V gene. CDR3 loop: CAISTPGQNNEQFF. Written as DNA, the CDR3 is TGTGCCATCAGTACACCGGGACAGAACAATGAGCAGTTCTTC.

The chain uses TRBV24-1 and TRBJ2-3; no firm D call. The germline gives CDR1 KGHDR, CDR2 SFDVKD. The length of the CDR3 is 12 residues. The V and J ends lost 6 bases and 3 bases respectively, with 6 bases between them. The CDR3 DNA reads TGTGCCACCAGTCCCGGGACAGATACGCAGTATTTT. Amino acids: CATSPGTDTQYF.

The chain is built from TRBV2 and TRBJ1-5, with 7 bases matching TRBD1. CDR1 is SNHLY and CDR2 is FYNNEI in the germline V gene. With 2 bases clipped from V and 7 bases from J, the junction kept 2 bases outside the gene matches. The CDR3 is 13 residues long. The CDR3 DNA reads as TGTGCCAGCAGTGAACAGGGGGACCAGCCCCAGCATTTT. Translation gives CASSEQGDQPQHF.

The V call is TRBV21-1, the J call TRBJ2-5; TRBD1 was called by the table and not checked on the DNA. TRBV21-1 is a pseudogene segment. CDR3 size: 16 residues. The CDR3 bases are TGTGCCAGCAGCAAAGGAGGACAGGGGGAAGGAGAGACCCAGTACTTC. It yields the protein CASSKGGQGEGETQYF.

The chain is built from TRBV9 and TRBJ2-3; D is perhaps TRBD1 (6 bases). V was shortened by 1 base and J by 2 bases, with 11 bases between the two germline ends. The CDR3 runs to 15 residues. Germline V gene lookup returns CDR1 SGDLS and CDR2 YYNGEE. The CDR3 protein is CASSVLGGDTDTQYF. In nucleotides, the CDR3 is TGTGCCAGCAGCGTATTAGGGGGTGACACAGATACGCAGTATTTT. The complete variable domain, with remaining parts taken from reference TRBV9 and TRBJ2-3, reads DSGVTQTPKHLITATGQRVTLRCSPRSGDLSVYWYQQSLDQGLQFLIQYYNGEERAKGNILERFSAQQFPDLHSELNLSSLELGDSALYFCASSVLGGDTDTQYFGPGTRLTVL.

The rearrangement uses TRBV28 and TRBJ1-1; perhaps TRBD1 as D (5 bases). With 5 bases removed from V and 2 bases from J, the gap between germline ends came to 15 bases. The CDR3 is made up of 15 amino acids. In germline, CDR1 is MDHEN, CDR2 SYDVKM. This CDR3 reads CASSEPGGINTEAFF. The CDR3, as DNA: TGTGCCAGCAGTGAACCGGGGGGGATAAACACTGAAGCTTTCTTT.

The CDR3 coding sequence is TGTGCCAGCAGTACCCGCGGGGGGGACAATGAGCAGTTCTTC. This encodes CASSTRGGDNEQFF. The chain couples TRBV7-6 to TRBJ2-1; TRBD2 aligns across 9 bases. CDR3 size: 14 residues. CDR1 and CDR2 (germline): SGHVS, FNYEAQ. Trimming took 6 bases from V and 5 from J; bases not matched to a gene: 5.

J is TRBJ1-2 and V is TRBV12-3 or TRBV12-4; D gene uncertain. V dropped 3 bases and J dropped 4 bases, with 9 bases sitting between them. This CDR3 spans 13 amino acids. The CDR3 here is CASSFSVFYGYTF. As DNA, the CDR3 is TGTGCCAGCAGTTTTTCAGTTTTCTATGGCTACACCTTC.

The rearrangement joins TRBV21-1 to TRBJ1-5. TRBV21-1 is a listed pseudogene. The CDR3 is made up of 13 amino acids. The CDR3 DNA reads TGTGCCAGCAGTCGGGGAAGCAATCAGCCCCAGCATTTT. This gives the protein CASSRGSNQPQHF.

This rearrangement joins TRBV5-5 to TRBJ1-1; D remains unclear. Germline V gene data show CDR1 as SGHKS and CDR2 as YYEKEE (reference sequence). Trimming cost V 5 bases and J 7 bases, with 12 bases left between them. There are 12 residues in the CDR3. The CDR3 sequence is CASRRDGSEAFF. The CDR3 region has the DNA TGTGCCAGCAGACGCGACGGGAGTGAAGCTTTCTTT.

This clone has a single count. The rearrangement uses TRBV7-9 and TRBJ2-7, with TRBD1 matching 7 bases. Per the germline V gene, CDR1 is SEHNR and CDR2 is FQNEAQ (reference sequence). The length of the CDR3 is 16 residues. Losses at the gene ends were 4 bases for V and 0 bases for J; bases not matched to a gene: 9. CDR3 bases: TGTGCCAGCAGCTCCTACGAGGGACAGAGCTCCTACGAGCAGTACTTC. Encoded protein: CASSSYEGQSSYEQYF.